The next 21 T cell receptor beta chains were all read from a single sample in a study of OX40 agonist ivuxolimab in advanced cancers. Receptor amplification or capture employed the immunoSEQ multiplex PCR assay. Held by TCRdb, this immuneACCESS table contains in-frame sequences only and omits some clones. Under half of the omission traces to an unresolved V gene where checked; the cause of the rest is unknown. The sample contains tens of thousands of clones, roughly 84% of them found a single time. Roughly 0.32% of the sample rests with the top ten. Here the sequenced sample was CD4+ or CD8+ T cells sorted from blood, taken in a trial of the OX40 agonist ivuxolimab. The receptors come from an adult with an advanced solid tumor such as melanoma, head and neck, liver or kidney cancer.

The CDR3: CASSIPRNRASTNEKLFF. The CDR3 nucleotides are TGTGCCAGTAGTATCCCTCGTAACAGGGCTTCGACTAATGAAAAACTGTTTTTT. This chain connects TRBV19 to TRBJ1-4; D is perhaps TRBD1 (6 bases). Germline CDR1 LNHDA, CDR2 SQIVND (reference sequence). V lost 3 bases, J lost 2 bases, and 19 bases lay in between. This CDR3 region has 18 residues.

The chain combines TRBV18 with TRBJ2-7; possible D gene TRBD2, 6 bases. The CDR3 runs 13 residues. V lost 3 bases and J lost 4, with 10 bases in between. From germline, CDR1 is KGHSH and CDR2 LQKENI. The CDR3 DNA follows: TGTGCCAGCTCACCTCGGGGACTTTACGAGCAGTACTTC. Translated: CASSPRGLYEQYF.

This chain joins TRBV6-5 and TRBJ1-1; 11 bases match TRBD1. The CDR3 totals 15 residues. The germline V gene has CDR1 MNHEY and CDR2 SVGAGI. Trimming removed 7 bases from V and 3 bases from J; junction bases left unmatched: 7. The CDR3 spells CASNGQGAGDTEAFF. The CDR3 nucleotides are TGTGCCAGCAATGGACAGGGGGCAGGGGACACTGAAGCTTTCTTT.

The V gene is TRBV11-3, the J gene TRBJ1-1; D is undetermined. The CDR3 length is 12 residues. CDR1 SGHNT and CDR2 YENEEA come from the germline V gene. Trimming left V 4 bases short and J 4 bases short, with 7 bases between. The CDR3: CASSSGGTEAFF. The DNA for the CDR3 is TGTGCCAGCAGCTCCGGTGGCACTGAAGCTTTCTTT.

Here the CDR3 reads CASTPWVEAFF. The DNA of the CDR3 is TGTGCCAGCACCCCCTGGGTTGAAGCTTTCTTT. This chain joins TRBV7-2 and TRBJ1-1, with unresolved D. Germline CDR1 SGHTA, CDR2 FQGNSA. The CDR3 extends over 11 amino acids. V shed 7 bases and J shed 7 bases, with 10 bases lying between them.

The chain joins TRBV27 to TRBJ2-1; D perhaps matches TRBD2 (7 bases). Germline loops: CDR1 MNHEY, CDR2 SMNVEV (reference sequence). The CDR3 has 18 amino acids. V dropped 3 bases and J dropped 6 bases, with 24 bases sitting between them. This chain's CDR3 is CASSLGASGAWSRNEQFF. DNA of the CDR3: TGTGCCAGCAGTTTGGGGGCTAGCGGAGCCTGGAGTCGCAATGAGCAGTTCTTC.

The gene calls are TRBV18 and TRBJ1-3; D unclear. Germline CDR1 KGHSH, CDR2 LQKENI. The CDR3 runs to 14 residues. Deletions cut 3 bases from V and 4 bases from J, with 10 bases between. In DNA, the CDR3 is TGTGCCAGCTCACCCCAGGAATCCGGAAACACCATATATTTT. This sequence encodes CASSPQESGNTIYF.

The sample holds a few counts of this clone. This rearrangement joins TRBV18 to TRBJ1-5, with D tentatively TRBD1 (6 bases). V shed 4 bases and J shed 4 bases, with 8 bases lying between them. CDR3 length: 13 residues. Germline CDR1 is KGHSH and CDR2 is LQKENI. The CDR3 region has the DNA TGTGCCAGCTCACGGGGGCTAAATCAGCCCCAGCATTTT. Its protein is CASSRGLNQPQHF.

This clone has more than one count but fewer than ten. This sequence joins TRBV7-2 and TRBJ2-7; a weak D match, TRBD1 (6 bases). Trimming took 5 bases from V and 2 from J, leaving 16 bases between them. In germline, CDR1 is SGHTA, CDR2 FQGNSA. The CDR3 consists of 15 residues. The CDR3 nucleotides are TGTGCCAGCAGCCTCCAAACAGGGACCCCCTACGAGCAGTACTTC. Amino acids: CASSLQTGTPYEQYF. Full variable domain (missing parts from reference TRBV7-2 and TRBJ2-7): GAGVSQSPSNKVTEKGKDVELRCDPISGHTALYWYRQSLGQGLEFLIYFQGNSAPDKSGLPSDRFSAERTGGSVSTLTIQRTQQEDSAVYLCASSLQTGTPYEQYFGPGTRLTVT.

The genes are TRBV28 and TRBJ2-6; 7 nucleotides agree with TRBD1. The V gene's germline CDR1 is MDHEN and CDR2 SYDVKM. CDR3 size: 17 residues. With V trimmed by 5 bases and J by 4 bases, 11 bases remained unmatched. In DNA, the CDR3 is TGTGCCAGCAGTCCACGACAGGGATCCAGAGGGGCCAACGTCCTGACTTTC. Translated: CASSPRQGSRGANVLTF.

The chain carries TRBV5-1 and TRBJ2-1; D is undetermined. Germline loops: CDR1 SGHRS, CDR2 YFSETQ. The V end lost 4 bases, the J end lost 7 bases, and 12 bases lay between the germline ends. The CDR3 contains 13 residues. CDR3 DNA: TGCGCCAGCAGCAGGTCCATCCCGAATGAGCAGTTCTTC. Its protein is CASSRSIPNEQFF.

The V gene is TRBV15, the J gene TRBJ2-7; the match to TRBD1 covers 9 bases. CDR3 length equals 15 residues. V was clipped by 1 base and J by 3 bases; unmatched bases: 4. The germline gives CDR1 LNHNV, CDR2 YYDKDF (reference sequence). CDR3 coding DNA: TGTGCCACCAGCAGAGCGGCGGGACAGGGCTACGAGCAGTACTTC. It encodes CATSRAAGQGYEQYF.

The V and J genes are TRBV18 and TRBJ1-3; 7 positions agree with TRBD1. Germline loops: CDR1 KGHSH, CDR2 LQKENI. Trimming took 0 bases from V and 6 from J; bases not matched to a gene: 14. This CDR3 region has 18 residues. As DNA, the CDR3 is TGTGCCAGCTCACCACCACCCTTTAGGGGGCTTGGAACAAACACCATATATTTT. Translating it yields CASSPPPFRGLGTNTIYF.

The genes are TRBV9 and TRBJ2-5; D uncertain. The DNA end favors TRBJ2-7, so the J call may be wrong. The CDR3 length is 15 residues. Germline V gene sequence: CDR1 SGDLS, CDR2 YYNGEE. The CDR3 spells CASSVAVSQSYEQYF. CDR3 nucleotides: TGTGCCAGCAGCGTAGCTGTTTCCCAGAGCTACGAGCAGTACTTC.

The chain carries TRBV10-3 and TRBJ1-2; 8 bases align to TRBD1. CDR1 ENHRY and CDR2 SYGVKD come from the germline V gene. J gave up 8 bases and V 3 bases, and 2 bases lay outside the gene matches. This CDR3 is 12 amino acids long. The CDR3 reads CAISDRGHGYTF. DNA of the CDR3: TGTGCCATCAGTGACAGGGGGCACGGCTACACCTTC.

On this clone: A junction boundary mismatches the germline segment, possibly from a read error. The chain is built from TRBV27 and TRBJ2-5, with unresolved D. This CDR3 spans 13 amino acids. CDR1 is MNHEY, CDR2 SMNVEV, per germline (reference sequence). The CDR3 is CASRPYREEAQYF. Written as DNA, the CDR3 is TGTGCCAGCAGACCTTACAGAGAAGAGGCCCAGTACTTC.

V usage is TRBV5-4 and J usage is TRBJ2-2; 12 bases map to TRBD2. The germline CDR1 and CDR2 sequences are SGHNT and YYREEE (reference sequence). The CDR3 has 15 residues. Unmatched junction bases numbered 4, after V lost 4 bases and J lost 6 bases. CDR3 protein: CASSKLAGGAGELFF. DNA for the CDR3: TGTGCCAGCAGCAAGCTAGCGGGGGGGGCCGGGGAGCTGTTTTTT.

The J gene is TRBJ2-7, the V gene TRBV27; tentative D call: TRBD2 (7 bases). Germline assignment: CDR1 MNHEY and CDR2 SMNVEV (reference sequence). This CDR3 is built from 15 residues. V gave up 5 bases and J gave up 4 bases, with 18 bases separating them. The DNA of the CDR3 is TGTGCCAGCAGTCACGGGGGGCCCAGGGTTTACGAGCAGTACTTC. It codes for CASSHGGPRVYEQYF.

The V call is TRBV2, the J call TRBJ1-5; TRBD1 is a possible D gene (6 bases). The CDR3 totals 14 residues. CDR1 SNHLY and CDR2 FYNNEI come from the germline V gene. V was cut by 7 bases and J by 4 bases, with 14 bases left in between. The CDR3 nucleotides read TGTGCCAGCAACCCCGGGACACTTAATCAGCCCCAGCATTTT. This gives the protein CASNPGTLNQPQHF.

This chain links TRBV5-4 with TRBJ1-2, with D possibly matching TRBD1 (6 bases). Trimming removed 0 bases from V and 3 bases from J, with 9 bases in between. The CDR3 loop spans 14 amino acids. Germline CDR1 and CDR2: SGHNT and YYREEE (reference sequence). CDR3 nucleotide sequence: TGTGCCAGCAGCTTGGTCAGGGGATACTATGGCTACACCTTC. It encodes CASSLVRGYYGYTF.

CDR3 sequence: CASSFTRDRGRRSYNSPLHF. The CDR3 DNA sequence: TGTGCCAGCAGCTTTACCCGGGACAGGGGCAGGAGGTCCTATAATTCACCCCTCCACTTT. The chain has TRBV5-8 and TRBJ1-6; 10 nucleotides agree with TRBD1. CDR3 length: 20 amino acids. V shed 2 bases and J 1 base; nucleotides not matched to a gene: 12. Germline V gene sequence: CDR1 SGHTS, CDR2 YDEGEE.